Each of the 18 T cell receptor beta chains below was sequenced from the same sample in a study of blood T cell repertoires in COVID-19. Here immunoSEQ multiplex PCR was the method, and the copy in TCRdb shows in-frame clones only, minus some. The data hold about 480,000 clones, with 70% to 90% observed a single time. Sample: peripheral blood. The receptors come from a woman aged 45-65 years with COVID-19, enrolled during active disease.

Written as DNA, the CDR3 is TGTGCCAGCAGCCCGACAGGGAACGGGCCCCAGCATTTT. Translated: CASSPTGNGPQHF. The chain carries TRBV6-5 and TRBJ1-5; the match to TRBD1 covers 7 bases. Per the germline V gene, CDR1 is MNHEY and CDR2 is SVGAGI. The trim removed 6 bases at V and 9 bases at J, leaving 8 bases unmatched. This CDR3 has 13 residues.

For the CDR3, the DNA is TGCGCCAGCAGCTTAGGACAGCCGAACACCGGGGAGCTGTTTTTT. This sequence encodes CASSLGQPNTGELFF. V is TRBV5-1 and J is TRBJ2-2; D may be TRBD1 (6 bases). Germline CDR1 reads SGHRS; CDR2 reads YFSETQ. The CDR3 length is 15 residues. Trimming took 2 bases from V and 0 from J, leaving 8 bases between them.

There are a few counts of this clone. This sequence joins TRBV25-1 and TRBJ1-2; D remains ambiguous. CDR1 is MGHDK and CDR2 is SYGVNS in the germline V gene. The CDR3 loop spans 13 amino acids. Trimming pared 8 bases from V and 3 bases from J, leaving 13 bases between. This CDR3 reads CASRGQSYYGYTF. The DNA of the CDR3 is TGTGCCAGCCGAGGGCAGAGCTACTATGGCTACACCTTC.

The CDR3 nucleotides read TGTGCCAGCAGAAGGGGGGGCGGTCAAGAGACCCAGTACTTC. It specifies CASRRGGGQETQYF. The chain joins TRBV28 to TRBJ2-5; the D gene is possibly TRBD2 (7 bases). V was trimmed by 6 bases and J by 2 bases, leaving 13 bases between them. Germline V gene lookup returns CDR1 MDHEN and CDR2 SYDVKM. The CDR3 is made up of 14 amino acids.

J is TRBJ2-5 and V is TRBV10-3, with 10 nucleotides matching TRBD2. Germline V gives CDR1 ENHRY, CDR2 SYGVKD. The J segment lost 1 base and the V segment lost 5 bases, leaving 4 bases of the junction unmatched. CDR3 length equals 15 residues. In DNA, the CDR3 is TGTGCCATCAGTAATGAGCGGGGGGGCCAAGAGACCCAGTACTTC. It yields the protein CAISNERGGQETQYF.

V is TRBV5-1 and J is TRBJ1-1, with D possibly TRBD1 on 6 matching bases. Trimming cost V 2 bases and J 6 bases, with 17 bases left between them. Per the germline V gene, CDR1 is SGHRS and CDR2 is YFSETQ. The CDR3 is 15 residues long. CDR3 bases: TGCGCCAGCAGCTTACAGGGAGAATGGAGGTCTGAAGCTTTCTTT. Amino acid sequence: CASSLQGEWRSEAFF.

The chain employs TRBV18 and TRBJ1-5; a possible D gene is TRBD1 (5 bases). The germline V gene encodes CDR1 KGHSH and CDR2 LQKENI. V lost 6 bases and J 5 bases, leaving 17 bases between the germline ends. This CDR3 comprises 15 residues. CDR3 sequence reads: CASSRRVGEDQPQHF. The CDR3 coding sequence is TGTGCCAGCTCGCGCAGGGTAGGAGAAGATCAGCCCCAGCATTTT.

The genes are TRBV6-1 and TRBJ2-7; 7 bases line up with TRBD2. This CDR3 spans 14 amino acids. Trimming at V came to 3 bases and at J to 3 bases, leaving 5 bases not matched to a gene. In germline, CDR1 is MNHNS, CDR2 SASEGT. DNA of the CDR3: TGTGCCAGCAGTGACCATGGGACTAACTACGAGCAGTACTTC. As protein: CASSDHGTNYEQYF.

CDR3 region: CASSSGQGALVYTF. In nucleotides, the CDR3 is TGTGCCAGCAGTTCGGGACAGGGGGCTTTAGTCTACACCTTC. This chain joins TRBV27 and TRBJ1-2; 12 bases are shared with TRBD1. CDR1 is MNHEY and CDR2 is SMNVEV in the germline V gene (reference sequence). CDR3 length: 14 amino acids. Germline trimming cut 4 bases from V and 10 bases from J; bases unmatched to any gene: 7.

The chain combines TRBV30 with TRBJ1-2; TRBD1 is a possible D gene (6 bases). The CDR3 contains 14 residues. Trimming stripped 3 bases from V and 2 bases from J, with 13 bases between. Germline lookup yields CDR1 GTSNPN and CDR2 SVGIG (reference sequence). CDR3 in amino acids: CAWRLGGANYGYTF. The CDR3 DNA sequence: TGTGCCTGGAGATTGGGGGGGGCGAACTATGGCTACACCTTC.

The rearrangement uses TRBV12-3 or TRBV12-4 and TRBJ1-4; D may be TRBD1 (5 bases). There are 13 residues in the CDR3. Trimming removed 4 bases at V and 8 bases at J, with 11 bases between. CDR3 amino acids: CASSSSRGEKLFF. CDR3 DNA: TGTGCCAGCAGTTCCTCCCGGGGGGAAAAACTGTTTTTT.

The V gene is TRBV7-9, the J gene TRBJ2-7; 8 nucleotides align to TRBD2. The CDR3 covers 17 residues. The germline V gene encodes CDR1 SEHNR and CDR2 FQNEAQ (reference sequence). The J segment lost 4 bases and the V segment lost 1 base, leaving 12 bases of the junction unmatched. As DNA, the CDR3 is TGTGCCAGCAGCTTAGGGCCCTCCGGGGGGGATCTATACGAGCAGTACTTC. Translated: CASSLGPSGGDLYEQYF.

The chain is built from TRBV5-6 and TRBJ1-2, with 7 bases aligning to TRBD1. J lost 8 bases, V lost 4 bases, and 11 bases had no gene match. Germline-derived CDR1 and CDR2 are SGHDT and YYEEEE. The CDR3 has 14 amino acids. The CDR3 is CASSTSKGAKGYTF. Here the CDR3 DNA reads TGTGCCAGCAGCACCTCGAAGGGGGCGAAAGGCTACACCTTC.

The CDR3 loop reads CASSQVGGAHTEAFF. The CDR3 DNA reads as TGTGCCAGCAGCCAAGTCGGTGGGGCGCACACTGAAGCTTTCTTT. The V call is TRBV3-1 (or the pseudogene TRBV3-2), the J call TRBJ1-1, with D possibly being TRBD1 (5 bases). The CDR3 covers 15 residues. V was clipped by 1 base and J by 3 bases, with 12 bases between them. Germline values: CDR1 LGHDT, CDR2 YNNKEL (reference sequence).

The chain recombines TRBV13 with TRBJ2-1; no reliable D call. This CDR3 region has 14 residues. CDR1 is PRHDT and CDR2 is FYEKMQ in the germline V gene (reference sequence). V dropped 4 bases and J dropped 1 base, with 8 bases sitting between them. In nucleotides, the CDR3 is TGTGCCAGCAGCTCTCCCGAGTCCTACAATGAGCAGTTCTTC. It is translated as CASSSPESYNEQFF.

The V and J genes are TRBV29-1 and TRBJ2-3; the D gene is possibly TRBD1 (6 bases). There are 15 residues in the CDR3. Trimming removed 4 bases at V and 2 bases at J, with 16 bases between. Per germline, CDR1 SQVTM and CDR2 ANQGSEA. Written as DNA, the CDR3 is TGCAGCGTTGTGGGCGGTGGGGGCCTCACAGATACGCAGTATTTT. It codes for CSVVGGGGLTDTQYF.

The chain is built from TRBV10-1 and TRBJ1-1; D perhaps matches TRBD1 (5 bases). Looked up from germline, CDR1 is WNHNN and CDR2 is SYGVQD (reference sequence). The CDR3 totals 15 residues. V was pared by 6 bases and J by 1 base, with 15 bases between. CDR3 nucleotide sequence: TGCGCCAGCAGAAACTTAGGGGCCAAGAACACTGAAGCTTTCTTT. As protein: CASRNLGAKNTEAFF.

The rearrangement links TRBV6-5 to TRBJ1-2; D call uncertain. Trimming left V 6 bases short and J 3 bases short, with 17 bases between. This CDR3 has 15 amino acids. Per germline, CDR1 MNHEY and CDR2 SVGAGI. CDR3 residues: CASSRAGPRDYGYTF. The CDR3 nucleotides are TGTGCCAGCAGCCGAGCCGGGCCGAGGGACTATGGCTACACCTTC.